These 32 T cell receptor beta chains were all obtained from the same sample, sequenced in a study of blood T cells in healthy people across ages. Primed by a sample-barcoded 5' primer and a J-beta primer mix, a second PCR proceeded for 7 to 11 cycles. TCRdb reprocessed the 5' RACE reads with MiXCR, giving one entry per CDR3 protein. The table shows roughly 800,000 distinct CDR3 sequences, with 58% occurring only once. Specimen: blood. These receptors came from a man aged 25-40 years in good health.

The chain recombines TRBV9 with TRBJ2-1; D not resolved. Trimming took 2 bases from V and 9 from J, leaving 12 bases between them. The germline V gene has CDR1 SGDLS and CDR2 YYNGEE. The CDR3 is 13 residues long. In nucleotides, the CDR3 is TGTGCCAGCAGCGTTCAATCTCACGGTGAGCAGTTCTTC. This codes for CASSVQSHGEQFF.

J is TRBJ1-4 and V is TRBV7-9; no firm D call. The germline V and J ends were trimmed by 5 bases and 0 bases, with 10 bases remaining between them. CDR3 size: 15 residues. Germline V gives CDR1 SEHNR, CDR2 FQNEAQ (reference sequence). The CDR3 region is CASSLEGATNEKLFF. CDR3 bases: TGTGCCAGCAGCCTAGAGGGAGCAACTAATGAAAAACTGTTTTTT.

The chain joins TRBV3-1 to TRBJ2-2; 9 bases match TRBD2. Germline loops: CDR1 LGHDT, CDR2 YNNKEL (reference sequence). The CDR3 has 15 amino acids. V trimming: 6 bases; J trimming: 5 bases; junction bases outside the gene matches: 7. This CDR3 is CASSQRAGGTGELFF. DNA of the CDR3: TGTGCCAGCAGTCAACGAGCGGGAGGAACCGGGGAGCTGTTTTTT.

J is TRBJ2-7 and V is TRBV4-3; D ambiguous. The CDR3 is 16 residues long. Trimming took 0 bases from V and 0 from J, leaving 12 bases between them. Germline CDR1 LGHNA, CDR2 YSLEER. CDR3 loop: CASSQDFTPYSYEQYF. For the CDR3, the DNA is TGCGCCAGCAGCCAAGATTTCACCCCTTACTCCTACGAGCAGTACTTC.

The rearrangement joins TRBV20-1 to TRBJ2-1, with D unresolved. Trimming removed 3 bases from V and 4 bases from J, with 10 bases in between. CDR1 and CDR2 (germline): DFQATT, SNEGSKA (reference sequence). This CDR3 spans 13 amino acids. The CDR3, as DNA: TGCAGTGCTAGCACCTATATTTACAATGAGCAGTTCTTC. It translates to CSASTYIYNEQFF.

This clonotype was recorded once. The gene calls are TRBV7-9 and TRBJ2-3; tentatively, D is TRBD2 (6 bases). CDR1 SEHNR and CDR2 FQNEAQ come from the germline V gene (reference sequence). Trimming removed 5 bases at V and 2 bases at J, with 20 bases between. The CDR3 contains 17 residues. Here the CDR3 reads CASSPQLTSIPTDTQYF. DNA for the CDR3: TGTGCCAGCAGCCCGCAATTGACTAGTATCCCCACAGATACGCAGTATTTT.

This clonotype occurred a few times. This CDR3 reads CASSYSGPGANVLTF. The CDR3 DNA is TGTGCCAGCAGTTACTCGGGGCCTGGGGCCAACGTCCTGACTTTC. The chain uses TRBV6-5 and TRBJ2-6; TRBD1 might be the D (5 bases). Germline CDR1 is MNHEY and CDR2 is SVGAGI. The CDR3 has 15 amino acids. V was pared by 0 bases and J by 2 bases, with 5 bases between.

This chain links TRBV12-3 or TRBV12-4 with TRBJ1-1; D remains ambiguous. V lost 5 bases and J 4 bases, leaving 14 bases between the germline ends. The CDR3 is made up of 14 amino acids. The CDR3 DNA sequence: TGTGCCAGCAGTCCCTTCGAGCGGGGCACTGAAGCTTTCTTT. Its translation is CASSPFERGTEAFF.

The rearrangement links TRBV3-1 to TRBJ2-7, with D hard to call. V gave up 4 bases and J gave up 3 bases, with 28 bases separating them. This CDR3 region has 19 residues. Germline V gene sequence: CDR1 LGHDT, CDR2 YNNKEL (reference sequence). The DNA for the CDR3 is TGTGCCAGCAGCCCCCCGGTAGATTCTATTATAAAGGAGAGCTACGAGCAGTACTTC. Residues: CASSPPVDSIIKESYEQYF.

The chain links TRBV7-2 to TRBJ2-3; D gene uncertain. This CDR3 region has 11 residues. Germline V gene sequence: CDR1 SGHTA, CDR2 FQGNSA. V gave up 1 base and J gave up 10 bases, with 6 bases separating them. The CDR3: CASSLVPAQYF. As DNA, the CDR3 is TGTGCCAGCAGCTTAGTCCCTGCGCAGTATTTT.

V usage is TRBV27 and J usage is TRBJ1-1, with TRBD1 matching over 8 bases. Per germline, CDR1 MNHEY and CDR2 SMNVEV (reference sequence). J gave up 2 bases and V 5 bases, and 7 bases lay outside the gene matches. This CDR3 contains 15 residues. CDR3 sequence: CASSRYRGINTEAFF. The CDR3 DNA follows: TGTGCCAGCAGTAGATACAGGGGGATAAACACTGAAGCTTTCTTT.

The chain carries TRBV12-3 or TRBV12-4 and TRBJ1-5; 7 positions match TRBD1. Trimming at V came to 6 bases and at J to 4 bases, leaving 3 bases not matched to a gene. The CDR3 loop spans 13 amino acids. The CDR3 coding sequence is TGTGCCAGCAGAATGACAGGGAATCAGCCCCAGCATTTT. As protein: CASRMTGNQPQHF.

This clonotype was counted between two and nine times. The gene calls are TRBV4-2 and TRBJ1-2; D call uncertain. Germline assignment: CDR1 LGHNA and CDR2 YNFKEQ. The CDR3 spans 14 residues. V was shortened by 1 base and J by 0 bases, with 6 bases between the two germline ends. The CDR3 region has the DNA TGTGCCAGCAGCCAAGCCTCGGCTAACTATGGCTACACCTTC. Amino acids: CASSQASANYGYTF.

The gene calls are TRBV7-2 and TRBJ2-7, with a tentative D call TRBD2 (6 bases). Per the germline V gene, CDR1 is SGHTA and CDR2 is FQGNSA. The CDR3 has 16 residues. With 6 bases removed from V and 0 bases from J, the gap between germline ends came to 18 bases. CDR3 in amino acids: CASRFHRDFYSYEQYF. The DNA for the CDR3 is TGTGCCAGCAGATTCCATAGGGACTTCTACTCCTACGAGCAGTACTTC.

The chain carries TRBV6-1 and TRBJ2-7, with D unresolved. Germline CDR1 reads MNHNS; CDR2 reads SASEGT. Deletions cut 4 bases from V and 0 bases from J, with 13 bases between. The CDR3 extends over 15 amino acids. This CDR3 is CASSVGKPSSYEQYF. Here the CDR3 DNA reads TGTGCCAGCAGTGTGGGGAAACCTAGCTCCTACGAGCAGTACTTC.

The chain recombines TRBV29-1 with TRBJ2-7, with a tentative D call TRBD1 (5 bases). The germline V gene encodes CDR1 SQVTM and CDR2 ANQGSEA. V lost 6 bases, J lost 4 bases, and 16 bases lay in between. The CDR3 runs to 13 residues. CDR3: CSVLLETAYEQYF. CDR3 nucleotides: TGCAGCGTGCTCTTGGAGACAGCTTACGAGCAGTACTTC.

In its sample, this clonotype was seen a few times. The V and J genes are TRBV10-3 and TRBJ2-6; D is possibly TRBD1 (6 bases). Germline lookup yields CDR1 ENHRY and CDR2 SYGVKD. The length of the CDR3 is 17 residues. V was shortened by 2 bases and J by 0 bases, with 11 bases between the two germline ends. The CDR3 region has the DNA TGTGCCATCAGTGAGGGGGGCAGGTCCTCTGGGGCCAACGTCCTGACTTTC. Its protein is CAISEGGRSSGANVLTF.

Regarding this clonotype: One base away lies a much larger clone, so this may be a sequencing read error. The rearrangement uses TRBV5-1 and TRBJ2-4; D remains unclear. V was trimmed by 0 bases and J by 13 bases, leaving 26 bases between them. The CDR3 is 17 amino acids. Germline CDR1 SGHRS, CDR2 YFSETQ. The CDR3 protein is CASSLARSTDFHNEQYF. The CDR3 DNA follows: TGCGCCAGCAGCTTGGCCAGGAGCACCGATTTTCACAATGAGCAGTACTTC.

This rearrangement joins TRBV28 to TRBJ2-1; D perhaps matches TRBD2 (6 bases). Germline V gene lookup returns CDR1 MDHEN and CDR2 SYDVKM. V lost 2 bases, J lost 8 bases, and 13 bases lay in between. CDR3 length: 14 residues. The chain's CDR3 is CASSLPGVTDEQFF. The CDR3 nucleotides read TGTGCCAGCAGTTTACCGGGGGTCACAGATGAGCAGTTCTTC.

There are a few counts of this clonotype. The gene calls are TRBV9 and TRBJ2-4; 10 bases fit TRBD2. Judging by the DNA end, TRBJ2-7 fits better; the J call may be wrong. The CDR3 runs to 18 residues. Looked up from germline, CDR1 is SGDLS and CDR2 is YYNGEE. CDR3 DNA: TGTGCCAGCAGCGTAGGGCTAGCGGGGGCCCTTAATGGCTACGAGCAGTACTTC. Its translation: CASSVGLAGALNGYEQYF.

Turning to this clonotype: A much larger clone lies a single base off, so this may be a read error. This chain connects TRBV10-3 to TRBJ1-2, with a weak D call TRBD1 (6 bases). The CDR3 sequence is 12 residues long. V shed 2 bases and J shed 6 bases, with 7 bases lying between them. The germline gives CDR1 ENHRY, CDR2 SYGVKD. The CDR3 spells CAISEGGDGYTF. In DNA, the CDR3 is TGTGCCATCAGTGAGGGGGGCGATGGCTACACCTTC.

J is TRBJ1-1 and V is TRBV25-1, with a tentative D call TRBD1 (6 bases). Trimming left V 3 bases short and J 5 bases short, with 16 bases between. Germline V CDR1 and CDR2: MGHDK, SYGVNS. The CDR3 sequence is 15 residues long. CDR3 residues: CASSDRVGGATEAFF. In DNA, the CDR3 is TGTGCCAGCAGTGATCGGGTTGGGGGCGCGACTGAAGCTTTCTTT.

The rearrangement joins TRBV28 to TRBJ2-5; unclear D gene. The CDR3 totals 13 residues. Germline loops: CDR1 MDHEN, CDR2 SYDVKM. V was cut by 5 bases and J by 5 bases, with 12 bases left in between. The CDR3 sequence is CASSRPGVETQYF. The CDR3 DNA reads TGTGCCAGCAGTCGCCCCGGAGTGGAGACCCAGTACTTC.

V and J are TRBV7-2 and TRBJ2-7; D not resolved. The germline gives CDR1 SGHTA, CDR2 FQGNSA. V lost 1 base and J lost 1, with 11 bases in between. The CDR3 totals 15 residues. The CDR3 DNA reads TGTGCCAGCAGCTTAGGAAACACCGGGTCCTACGAGCAGTACTTC. This encodes CASSLGNTGSYEQYF.

The chain uses TRBV5-1 and TRBJ2-7; possibly TRBD1 for D (6 bases). V gave up 4 bases and J gave up 6 bases, with 17 bases separating them. This CDR3 contains 14 residues. Per the germline V gene, CDR1 is SGHRS and CDR2 is YFSETQ. CDR3 sequence reads: CASSVGDIGAEQYF. The CDR3 region has the DNA TGCGCCAGCAGCGTGGGGGACATCGGGGCCGAGCAGTACTTC.

The V and J genes are TRBV2 and TRBJ2-1; TRBD2 matches 9 bases. With 8 bases clipped from V and 5 bases from J, the junction kept 7 bases outside the gene matches. This CDR3 spans 14 amino acids. Germline CDR1 reads SNHLY; CDR2 reads FYNNEI. In DNA, the CDR3 is TGTGCCAGCGGATACGGACTAGCGAACAATGAGCAGTTCTTC. Residues: CASGYGLANNEQFF.

This clonotype showed up just a few times. CDR3 nucleotide sequence: TGTGCCAGCAGCCAAGAAGGAACTAGGAAAGAGACCCAGTACTTC. Amino acids: CASSQEGTRKETQYF. The rearrangement links TRBV4-2 to TRBJ2-5, with D possibly matching TRBD2 (5 bases). Germline assignment: CDR1 LGHNA and CDR2 YNFKEQ. CDR3 length equals 15 residues. With 0 bases removed from V and 3 bases from J, the gap between germline ends came to 11 bases.

The V and J genes are TRBV29-1 and TRBJ2-5; D ambiguous. The CDR3 consists of 12 residues. Trimming left V 4 bases short and J 2 bases short, with 8 bases between. CDR1 and CDR2 from the germline V gene are SQVTM and ANQGSEA. The CDR3 is CSVVELQETQYF. CDR3 nucleotides: TGCAGCGTTGTCGAACTTCAAGAGACCCAGTACTTC.

This clonotype was observed a handful of times. The DNA for the CDR3 is TGCGCCAGCGCGGCCAGCTCCTACGAGCAGTACTTC. Amino acids: CASAASSYEQYF. The V gene is TRBV10-2, the J gene TRBJ2-7; no definite D call. CDR3 length: 12 residues. With 8 bases removed from V and 0 bases from J, the gap between germline ends came to 8 bases. The germline CDR1 and CDR2 sequences are WSHSY and SAAADI.

The genes are TRBV28 and TRBJ1-4, with D unclear. CDR1 and CDR2 from the germline V gene are MDHEN and SYDVKM. The CDR3 loop spans 14 amino acids. V shed 1 base and J shed 0 bases, with 3 bases lying between them. The DNA of the CDR3 is TGTGCCAGCAGTTTATATGCAACTAATGAAAAACTGTTTTTT. Its translation is CASSLYATNEKLFF.

This chain links TRBV20-1 with TRBJ2-3, with D hard to call. This CDR3 has 11 residues. V was clipped by 7 bases and J by 2 bases, with 7 bases between them. Germline V CDR1 and CDR2: DFQATT, SNEGSKA (reference sequence). CDR3 DNA: TGCAGTGTCGAAGACACAGATACGCAGTATTTT. It is translated as CSVEDTDTQYF.

This chain uses TRBV14 with TRBJ2-5, with 9 bases aligning to TRBD1. The J call may be incorrect, as the DNA end agrees better with TRBJ2-7. Germline V gives CDR1 SGHDN, CDR2 FVKESK. The CDR3 spans 16 residues. CDR3 amino acids: CASSQWGRQGGYEQYF. The CDR3, as DNA: TGTGCCAGCAGCCAATGGGGAAGACAGGGGGGCTACGAGCAGTACTTC.